The 25 T cell receptor beta chains presented below share a single source sample, sequenced in a study of Ad26.COV2.S vaccination and SARS-CoV-2 variants. Treatment specified: 15 to 20 received Ad26.COV2.S at low or high dose, single or two shots; 5 received placebo; per-sample allocation not given. On day 63 after the first injection, vaccine and placebo recipients gave samples. Data came from immunoSEQ multiplex PCR; TCRdb stores just in-frame clones and leaves some out. This table has about 350,000 clones, 88% appearing once. The sequences come from peripheral blood, collected in a trial of Ad26.COV2.S vaccine versus placebo. The receptors originated from a person between 18 and 65 years old who received the Ad26.COV2.S COVID-19 vaccine or a placebo.

The V gene is TRBV30, the J gene TRBJ2-7, with D hard to call. Trimming removed 4 bases from V and 0 bases from J, with 13 bases in between. The CDR3 extends over 14 amino acids. Germline values: CDR1 GTSNPN, CDR2 SVGIG (reference sequence). CDR3 region: CAWNLGSSSYEQYF. For the CDR3, the DNA is TGTGCCTGGAATCTCGGTTCTAGCTCCTACGAGCAGTACTTC. The full variable domain, rest sourced from reference TRBV30 and TRBJ2-7, is SQTIHQWPATLVQPVGSPLSLECTVEGTSNPNLYWYRQAAGRGLQLLFYSVGIGQISSEVPQNLSASRPQDRQFILSSKKLLLSDSGFYLCAWNLGSSSYEQYFGPGTRLTVT.

The V gene is TRBV11-3, the J gene TRBJ2-2; D is possibly TRBD2 (6 bases). The V end was cut by 5 bases, the J end by 6 bases, with 19 bases between. This CDR3 comprises 16 residues. Germline assignment: CDR1 SGHNT and CDR2 YENEEA. The chain's CDR3 is CASSPGGASRAGELFF. As DNA, the CDR3 is TGTGCCAGCAGCCCCGGAGGGGCGAGCAGGGCCGGGGAGCTGTTTTTT.

This sequence joins TRBV3-1 (or the pseudogene TRBV3-2) and TRBJ2-7; D ambiguous. Germline CDR1 is LGHDT and CDR2 is YNNKEL (reference sequence). With 1 base removed from V and 3 bases from J, the gap between germline ends came to 7 bases. The CDR3 consists of 13 residues. This chain's CDR3 is CASSQVSSYEQYF. The CDR3 DNA sequence: TGTGCCAGCAGCCAAGTCTCAAGCTACGAGCAGTACTTC.

This rearrangement joins TRBV9 to TRBJ1-1, with no clear D. This CDR3 comprises 15 residues. CDR1 is SGDLS, CDR2 YYNGEE, per germline. Trimming left V 3 bases short and J 5 bases short, with 17 bases between. This CDR3 reads CASSGRRQLGTEAFF. The DNA of the CDR3 is TGTGCCAGCAGCGGACGGAGGCAGCTGGGTACTGAAGCTTTCTTT.

This sequence joins TRBV6-5 and TRBJ1-6; the D is unclear. The V end was cut by 1 base, the J end by 10 bases, with 17 bases between. CDR1 is MNHEY and CDR2 is SVGAGI in the germline V gene. The CDR3 spans 16 residues. The CDR3 nucleotides read TGTGCCAGCAGTTACTTCGGAGAGTCCCCCCCCTCACCCCTCCACTTT. Translated: CASSYFGESPPSPLHF.

V is TRBV9 and J is TRBJ2-2; TRBD1 or TRBD2 may be the D gene (6 bases each). The CDR3 totals 13 residues. Trimming took off 7 bases at V and 7 bases at J, with 14 bases between the two ends. Per the germline V gene, CDR1 is SGDLS and CDR2 is YYNGEE. The DNA of the CDR3 is TGTGCCAGCCGGGGGCAGGGTGTCGGGGAGCTGTTTTTT. This translates into CASRGQGVGELFF. Complete variable domain (other parts from reference TRBV9 and TRBJ2-2): DSGVTQTPKHLITATGQRVTLRCSPRSGDLSVYWYQQSLDQGLQFLIQYYNGEERAKGNILERFSAQQFPDLHSELNLSSLELGDSALYFCASRGQGVGELFFGEGSRLTVL.

The chain employs TRBV28 and TRBJ2-7; D gene unclear. V was pared by 6 bases and J by 3 bases, with 12 bases between. The CDR3 contains 13 residues. CDR1 and CDR2 from the germline V gene are MDHEN and SYDVKM. The CDR3 region has the DNA TGTGCCAGCAGCCCCTCCGGAGTCTACGAGCAGTACTTC. Translated, it gives CASSPSGVYEQYF.

This chain's CDR3 is CASSLGQSEAFF. For the CDR3, the DNA is TGTGCCAGCAGCCTGGGGCAGAGTGAAGCTTTCTTT. The V and J genes are TRBV5-4 and TRBJ1-1, with D perhaps TRBD1 (5 bases). Trimming removed 4 bases from V and 7 bases from J, with 11 bases in between. CDR3 length equals 12 residues. Germline CDR1 SGHNT, CDR2 YYREEE (reference sequence).

The CDR3, as DNA: TGTGCCAGCAGTTTACCCGGGACTAGCGGGGGAACAGATACGCAGTATTTT. It codes for CASSLPGTSGGTDTQYF. This chain links TRBV27 with TRBJ2-3; 14 positions match TRBD2. The trim removed 2 bases at V and 3 bases at J, leaving 4 bases unmatched. The germline CDR1 and CDR2 sequences are MNHEY and SMNVEV (reference sequence). The CDR3 length is 17 residues.

The DNA of the CDR3 is TGTGCCAGCAGCTTAGCAAGGCAGTACCGCTACGAGCAGTACTTC. This encodes CASSLARQYRYEQYF. V and J are TRBV7-2 and TRBJ2-7; D not resolved. The CDR3 contains 15 residues. Trimming took off 0 bases at V and 3 bases at J, with 12 bases between the two ends. CDR1 and CDR2 from the germline V gene are SGHTA and FQGNSA.

The V gene is TRBV5-3, the J gene TRBJ2-7; the D is unclear. TRBV5-3 is annotated as an ORF whose role is uncertain. V lost 1 base to trimming and J lost 0 bases, with 11 bases between them. There are 15 residues in the CDR3. CDR3 nucleotide sequence: TGTGCCAGAAGCTTGTCCCGTTCGAGCTCCTACGAGCAGTACTTC. This encodes CARSLSRSSSYEQYF.

The rearrangement links TRBV30 to TRBJ2-1; no clear D. Germline lookup yields CDR1 GTSNPN and CDR2 SVGIG (reference sequence). The CDR3 has 14 amino acids. The germline V and J ends were trimmed by 4 bases and 4 bases, with 14 bases remaining between them. The CDR3 DNA reads TGTGCCTGGACCCTGACACCTGGGTACAATGAGCAGTTCTTC. As protein: CAWTLTPGYNEQFF.

This sequence joins TRBV12-5 and TRBJ2-7, with TRBD1 identical over 7 bases. The CDR3 is 15 residues long. After removal of 7 bases from V and 3 bases from J, the junction contained 12 bases not matched to a gene. Germline CDR1 reads LGHNT; CDR2 reads FRNRAP. CDR3: CASVKNDRALYEQYF. CDR3 nucleotides: TGTGCTAGTGTCAAAAATGACAGGGCACTCTACGAGCAGTACTTC.

The chain joins TRBV19 to TRBJ2-3; 10 bases agree with TRBD1. The CDR3 runs 15 residues. Germline-derived CDR1 and CDR2 are LNHDA and SQIVND (reference sequence). Unmatched junction bases numbered 10, after V lost 6 bases and J lost 7 bases. This CDR3 is CASSPGQGTRHTQYF. The CDR3 bases are TGTGCCAGTAGCCCGGGACAGGGGACTAGACATACGCAGTATTTT.

The J gene is TRBJ1-3, the V gene TRBV7-9, with TRBD1 identical over 7 bases. Germline loops: CDR1 SEHNR, CDR2 FQNEAQ (reference sequence). Trimming at V came to 2 bases and at J to 0 bases, leaving 4 bases not matched to a gene. The CDR3 consists of 16 residues. For the CDR3, the DNA is TGTGCCAGCAGCTTAAGGGACAGCGACTCTGGAAACACCATATATTTT. As protein: CASSLRDSDSGNTIYF.

This clone was seen once. The V call is TRBV7-3, the J call TRBJ2-1; no reliable D call. CDR1 SGHTA and CDR2 FQGTGA come from the germline V gene. V gave up 1 base and J gave up 1 base, with 8 bases separating them. The CDR3 covers 15 residues. This CDR3 is CASSLITGSYNEQFF. The CDR3 DNA sequence: TGTGCCAGCAGCTTAATTACGGGTTCCTACAATGAGCAGTTCTTC.

The V call is TRBV30, the J call TRBJ1-1; D may be TRBD1 (5 bases). The germline V gene encodes CDR1 GTSNPN and CDR2 SVGIG (reference sequence). The CDR3 extends over 13 amino acids. The DNA for the CDR3 is TGTGGGGGCGAGGAGGGTATGAACACTGAAGCTTTCTTT. This encodes CGGEEGMNTEAFF.

The rearrangement links TRBV7-2 to TRBJ1-4; D gene unclear. Per germline, CDR1 SGHTA and CDR2 FQGNSA. CDR3 length: 14 residues. V lost 3 bases and J lost 2, with 7 bases in between. DNA of the CDR3: TGTGCCAGCAGCTTTATGGCTACTAATGAAAAACTGTTTTTT. Translation gives CASSFMATNEKLFF.

The chain uses TRBV5-6 and TRBJ1-5; D remains ambiguous. Trimming took 3 bases from V and 1 from J, leaving 17 bases between them. The CDR3 covers 17 residues. CDR1 and CDR2 (germline): SGHDT, YYEEEE. The CDR3 protein is CASSSWRRGNSNQPQHF. The CDR3 region has the DNA TGTGCCAGCAGCTCGTGGAGACGCGGAAACAGCAATCAGCCCCAGCATTTT. The full variable domain, completed using reference TRBV5-6 and TRBJ1-5, is DAGVTQSPTHLIKTRGQQVTLRCSPKSGHDTVSWYQQALGQGPQFIFQYYEEEERQRGNFPDRFSGHQFPNYSSELNVNALLLGDSALYLCASSSWRRGNSNQPQHFGDGTRLSIL.

The chain carries TRBV2 and TRBJ2-7, with D unresolved. V was pared by 6 bases and J by 0 bases, with 9 bases between. The CDR3 sequence is 13 residues long. CDR1 SNHLY and CDR2 FYNNEI come from the germline V gene. This CDR3 is CASRGYNSYEQYF. CDR3 DNA sequence: TGTGCCAGCAGGGGTTACAACTCCTACGAGCAGTACTTC.

The chain joins TRBV19 to TRBJ2-7; D is undetermined. V was shortened by 5 bases and J by 0 bases, with 11 bases between the two germline ends. Germline V gene data show CDR1 as LNHDA and CDR2 as SQIVND (reference sequence). CDR3 size: 14 residues. CDR3 residues: CASSVARGSYEQYF. Written as DNA, the CDR3 is TGTGCCAGTAGTGTGGCGCGTGGCTCCTACGAGCAGTACTTC.

The V gene is TRBV7-3, the J gene TRBJ2-7, with D possibly being TRBD1 or TRBD2 (5 bases each). Trimming stripped 2 bases from V and 6 bases from J, with 11 bases between. This CDR3 is 13 amino acids long. Germline CDR1 SGHTA, CDR2 FQGTGA. The chain's CDR3 is CASSLDTRGEQYF. The CDR3 DNA sequence: TGTGCCAGCAGCTTAGATACGAGGGGCGAGCAGTACTTC.

The V and J genes are TRBV5-1 and TRBJ2-7, with 9 positions matching TRBD1. V was pared by 0 bases and J by 2 bases, with 3 bases of the junction left unmatched. The CDR3 is made up of 15 amino acids. In germline, CDR1 is SGHRS, CDR2 YFSETQ. CDR3 sequence (DNA): TGCGCCAGCAGCTTGGAGACAGGGGGGGCCTACGAGCAGTACTTC. Protein: CASSLETGGAYEQYF.

The chain uses TRBV20-1 and TRBJ1-6, with 7 bases aligning to TRBD1. V dropped 3 bases and J dropped 3; count of bases not matched to a gene: 11. Germline-derived CDR1 and CDR2 are DFQATT and SNEGSKA (reference sequence). This CDR3 spans 17 amino acids. In DNA, the CDR3 is TGCAGTGCTAGTCCCTCGGCGGGACAGCTCTATAATTCACCCCTCCACTTT. The encoded protein is CSASPSAGQLYNSPLHF.

The chain has TRBV7-8 and TRBJ1-5, with D unclear. V lost 1 base and J 0 bases, leaving 16 bases between the germline ends. Germline assignment: CDR1 SGHVS and CDR2 FQNEAQ. The CDR3 contains 18 residues. In DNA form, the CDR3 reads TGTGCCAGCAGCTTAGGAGTCGGGCAGGCGTATAGCAATCAGCCCCAGCATTTT. It is translated as CASSLGVGQAYSNQPQHF.